The next 10 T cell receptor beta chains were all read from a single sample in a study of molecular identifiers for immune sequencing clone quantification. One entry per CDR3 protein results from TCRdb running MiXCR on the PCR reads. This sample has about half a million distinct CDR3 sequences, with roughly 25% found just once. The sequencing input was naive CD8+ T cells from blood, with Jurkat cell RNA spiked in. The subset is: FACS-sorted CD8+CD4-CCR7+CD45RA+ naive T cells. These receptors were obtained from a human donor in good health. Some libraries in this study had Jurkat cell RNA spiked in.

Comments on this clonotype: The junction and the germline gene differ at one end; a read error may be behind it. This rearrangement joins TRBV7-2 to TRBJ2-5; a possible D gene is TRBD2 (5 bases). CDR1 is SGHTA, CDR2 FQGNSA, per germline. CDR3 length: 16 amino acids. The CDR3 is CASSPWASGLGEPQYF. CDR3 sequence (DNA): TGTGCCAGCAGCCCGTGGGCTAGTGGGTTGGGAGAGCCCCAGTACTTC.

This clonotype was seen many times. The rearrangement joins TRBV4-3 to TRBJ2-4; 7 nucleotides agree with TRBD2. This CDR3 has 16 residues. Germline trimming cut 4 bases from V and 3 bases from J; bases unmatched to any gene: 9. The germline V gene encodes CDR1 LGHNA and CDR2 YSLEER. The CDR3 nucleotides read TGCGCCAGCAGCCTGAGAACAGCGGGGTTCAAAAACATTCAGTACTTC. This codes for CASSLRTAGFKNIQYF.

V gene TRBV27 combines with J gene TRBJ2-3; TRBD1 matches at 8 bases. In germline, CDR1 is MNHEY, CDR2 SMNVEV (reference sequence). The CDR3 is 17 amino acids. V lost 5 bases to trimming and J lost 3 bases; unmatched junction nucleotides: 13. The CDR3 DNA sequence: TGTGCCAGCAGTCCCGACGTGGACAGGGCCTGGACAGATACGCAGTATTTT. This gives the protein CASSPDVDRAWTDTQYF.

This clonotype came up many times. The chain combines TRBV5-6 with TRBJ1-1, with D tentatively TRBD1 (6 bases). V dropped 2 bases and J dropped 4 bases, with 9 bases sitting between them. Germline V CDR1 and CDR2: SGHDT, YYEEEE. CDR3 length: 13 amino acids. In nucleotides, the CDR3 is TGTGCCAGCAGCTTAACAGGGACCACTGAAGCTTTCTTT. Protein product: CASSLTGTTEAFF.

This clonotype was recorded a few times. This chain uses TRBV7-2 with TRBJ2-1; TRBD2 is a possible D gene (5 bases). Trimming took 5 bases from V and 0 from J, leaving 17 bases between them. CDR1 SGHTA and CDR2 FQGNSA come from the germline V gene. The CDR3 is 17 residues long. The DNA for the CDR3 is TGTGCCAGCAGCCCCAGAGGGCGGAGGAGCTCCTACAATGAGCAGTTCTTC. This sequence encodes CASSPRGRRSSYNEQFF.

This clonotype has more than one count but fewer than ten. A clone one base away is much larger, so this may be a read error. The rearrangement joins TRBV7-2 to TRBJ2-5, with 8 bases fitting TRBD2. Germline CDR1 reads SGHTA; CDR2 reads FQGNSA. After removal of 2 bases from V and 7 bases from J, the junction contained 6 bases not matched to a gene. The CDR3 length is 14 residues. The CDR3, as DNA: TGTGCCAGCAGCTTAAGCGGGAGCTTGGGGACCCAGTACTTC. It specifies CASSLSGSLGTQYF. Looking up the rest from reference TRBV7-2 and TRBJ2-5 gives the full variable domain: GAGVSQSPSNKVTEKGKDVELRCDPISGHTALYWYRQSLGQGLEFLIYFQGNSAPDKSGLPSDRFSAERTGGSVSTLTIQRTQQEDSAVYLCASSLSGSLGTQYFGPGTRLLVL.

This clonotype has at least ten counts. The V gene is TRBV7-9, the J gene TRBJ1-2; 9 nucleotides agree with TRBD1. The length of the CDR3 is 15 residues. Germline V gene lookup returns CDR1 SEHNR and CDR2 FQNEAQ (reference sequence). Unmatched junction bases numbered 3, after V lost 0 bases and J lost 4 bases. DNA for the CDR3: TGTGCCAGCAGCTTAGCGGGACAGGGAGCCTATGGCTACACCTTC. Translating gives CASSLAGQGAYGYTF.

This clonotype was picked up a small number of times. The chain is built from TRBV12-3 or TRBV12-4 and TRBJ1-4; tentative D call: TRBD1 (5 bases). The CDR3 consists of 15 residues. V lost 2 bases, J lost 6 bases, and 13 bases lay in between. CDR3: CASSLTQGGDEKLFF. CDR3 nucleotide sequence: TGTGCCAGCAGTTTAACGCAGGGAGGGGATGAAAAACTGTTTTTT.

V usage is TRBV6-6 and J usage is TRBJ1-3, with D perhaps TRBD1 (5 bases). The CDR3 runs to 16 residues. In germline, CDR1 is MNHNY, CDR2 SVGAGI (reference sequence). V lost 2 bases, J lost 2 bases, and 13 bases lay in between. The CDR3 bases are TGTGCCAGCAGTTACCTATTGTCAGGGACTGGAAACACCATATATTTT. Translation: CASSYLLSGTGNTIYF.

This clonotype occurred many times. This chain links TRBV12-3 or TRBV12-4 with TRBJ2-5; D unclear. The CDR3 is made up of 16 amino acids. Trimming left V 5 bases short and J 0 bases short, with 16 bases between. The CDR3 DNA sequence: TGTGCCAGCAGTCCTAGTGGGGTATTGTACCAAGAGACCCAGTACTTC. As protein: CASSPSGVLYQETQYF.